Listed here are 18 T cell receptor beta chains from one sample, sequenced in a study of blood T cell repertoires in COVID-19. Data came from immunoSEQ multiplex PCR; TCRdb stores just in-frame clones and leaves some out. The table shows 80,000 to 100,000 clones, with 80% occurring only once. The sequencing input was peripheral blood. The receptors stem from a woman between 70 and 85 years old with acute or convalescent COVID-19.

As concerns this clone: At one end, the junction sequence differs from germline, possibly due to a read error. The chain employs TRBV19 and TRBJ2-7; tentative D call: TRBD2 (5 bases). CDR1 LNHDA and CDR2 SQIVND come from the germline V gene (reference sequence). CDR3 length: 14 amino acids. The CDR3 loop is CASRIGSGIGEQYF. The CDR3 DNA reads TGTGCCAGTAGGATAGGGTCGGGAATAGGCGAGCAGTACTTC.

The chain links TRBV28 to TRBJ1-4, with D unclear. The CDR3 runs 13 residues. The germline CDR1 and CDR2 sequences are MDHEN and SYDVKM. Deletions cut 6 bases from V and 0 bases from J, with 5 bases between. In nucleotides, the CDR3 is TGTGCCAGCAGCATTGCAACTAATGAAAAACTGTTTTTT. It encodes CASSIATNEKLFF.

CDR3 DNA sequence: TGTGCCAGCCAGGGACAGTCGAACACCGGGGAGCTGTTTTTT. This encodes CASQGQSNTGELFF. The chain links TRBV25-1 to TRBJ2-2; TRBD1 agrees at 7 bases. With V trimmed by 8 bases and J by 0 bases, 3 bases remained unmatched. The germline V gene encodes CDR1 MGHDK and CDR2 SYGVNS. The CDR3 consists of 14 residues.

This clone was found a few times. V usage is TRBV7-3 and J usage is TRBJ2-3, with 9 bases aligning to TRBD2. The V and J ends lost 3 bases and 3 bases, in that order; junction bases with no gene match: 22. The CDR3 extends over 21 amino acids. The V gene's germline CDR1 is SGHTA and CDR2 FQGTGA. This CDR3 is CASSFHPNPPLLTSGTDTQYF. The CDR3, as DNA: TGTGCCAGCAGCTTTCACCCCAATCCCCCACTCTTGACTAGCGGAACAGATACGCAGTATTTT.

The gene calls are TRBV9 and TRBJ2-1, with a possible D match to TRBD2 (5 bases). Germline V lookup: CDR1 SGDLS, CDR2 YYNGEE. Trimming cost V 2 bases and J 1 base, with 10 bases left between them. This CDR3 region has 15 residues. The CDR3 loop reads CASSVTSLSYNEQFF. In DNA, the CDR3 is TGTGCCAGCAGCGTCACTAGTTTGTCCTACAATGAGCAGTTCTTC.

CDR3 sequence reads: CASSLTSGETDTQYF. CDR3 nucleotides: TGTGCCAGCAGCCTGACTAGCGGGGAGACAGATACGCAGTATTTT. V usage is TRBV3-1 (or the pseudogene TRBV3-2) and J usage is TRBJ2-3; TRBD2 agrees at 11 bases. CDR3 size: 15 residues. CDR1 is LGHDT, CDR2 YNNKEL, per germline (reference sequence). Germline trimming cut 4 bases from V and 3 bases from J; bases unmatched to any gene: 3.

This clone appeared a few times. The chain recombines TRBV2 with TRBJ1-2; 8 nucleotides line up with TRBD1. Germline CDR1 and CDR2: SNHLY and FYNNEI. V gave up 0 bases and J gave up 8 bases; unmatched junction bases: 5. The CDR3 is 14 residues long. The DNA for the CDR3 is TGTGCCAGCAGTGAAGCCCAGGGGGCGCGAGGCTACACCTTC. It translates to CASSEAQGARGYTF.

The V and J genes are TRBV5-4 and TRBJ2-3; 9 nucleotides align to TRBD1. Germline loops: CDR1 SGHNT, CDR2 YYREEE (reference sequence). This CDR3 is 15 amino acids long. With 4 bases clipped from V and 5 bases from J, the junction kept 8 bases outside the gene matches. The CDR3 DNA reads TGTGCCAGCAGCCCGCGGGACAGGGTGGGAGATACGCAGTATTTT. Protein product: CASSPRDRVGDTQYF. The full variable domain, rest sourced from reference TRBV5-4 and TRBJ2-3, is ETGVTQSPTHLIKTRGQQVTLRCSSQSGHNTVSWYQQALGQGPQFIFQYYREEENGRGNFPPRFSGLQFPNYSSELNVNALELDDSALYLCASSPRDRVGDTQYFGPGTRLTVL.

The chain is built from TRBV5-6 and TRBJ2-5, with D unclear. V shed 2 bases and J shed 5 bases, with 13 bases lying between them. CDR3 size: 14 residues. Germline CDR1 SGHDT, CDR2 YYEEEE. This chain's CDR3 is CASSLRSSAETQYF. CDR3 DNA sequence: TGTGCCAGCAGCTTAAGGTCGAGCGCGGAGACCCAGTACTTC.

The chain links TRBV5-1 to TRBJ1-1; tentatively, D is TRBD1 (5 bases). The germline gives CDR1 SGHRS, CDR2 YFSETQ. V was cut by 3 bases and J by 4 bases, with 13 bases left in between. This CDR3 comprises 14 residues. The CDR3 DNA is TGCGCCAGCAGCTCCCAGGGTGGCGGCACTGAAGCTTTCTTT. Translated: CASSSQGGGTEAFF.

The genes are TRBV6-5 and TRBJ1-2; no clear D. The CDR3 loop spans 14 amino acids. The V and J ends lost 0 bases and 7 bases respectively, with 12 bases between them. Germline loops: CDR1 MNHEY, CDR2 SVGAGI. Here the CDR3 reads CASSYSTGYSGYTF. DNA for the CDR3: TGTGCCAGCAGTTACTCTACGGGATACAGTGGCTACACCTTC.

This clone occurred a few times. The rearrangement links TRBV2 to TRBJ2-7, with a tentative D call TRBD2 (5 bases). Germline-derived CDR1 and CDR2 are SNHLY and FYNNEI. CDR3 length equals 13 residues. V was clipped by 2 bases and J by 3 bases, with 8 bases between them. This CDR3 is CASSEIDYYEQYF. Written as DNA, the CDR3 is TGTGCCAGCAGTGAAATTGACTACTACGAGCAGTACTTC.

This chain uses TRBV2 with TRBJ1-6; a possible D gene is TRBD1 (6 bases). The CDR3 runs 15 residues. The V end lost 6 bases, the J end lost 0 bases, and 9 bases lay between the germline ends. CDR1 SNHLY and CDR2 FYNNEI come from the germline V gene. The CDR3 loop is CASSNRDSYNSPLHF. CDR3 nucleotides: TGTGCCAGCAGCAACAGGGACTCCTATAATTCACCCCTCCACTTT.

The chain recombines TRBV5-1 with TRBJ2-2, with a tentative D call TRBD1 (6 bases). V lost 4 bases to trimming and J lost 4 bases, with 11 bases between them. The CDR3 spans 14 residues. Germline CDR1 reads SGHRS; CDR2 reads YFSETQ. The CDR3 sequence: CASSKRGSTGELFF. CDR3 in DNA: TGCGCCAGCAGCAAGAGGGGGAGCACCGGGGAGCTGTTTTTT.

V and J are TRBV7-8 and TRBJ1-3; 7 bases match TRBD1. Germline values: CDR1 SGHVS, CDR2 FQNEAQ. The CDR3 has 14 amino acids. Losses at the gene ends were 1 base for V and 3 bases for J; bases not matched to a gene: 0. In DNA form, the CDR3 reads TGTGCCAGCAGCTTAGGGACAGGTGGAAACACCATATATTTT. This gives the protein CASSLGTGGNTIYF.

The gene calls are TRBV12-3 or TRBV12-4 and TRBJ2-7, with 7 positions matching TRBD2. V trimming: 7 bases; J trimming: 4 bases; junction bases outside the gene matches: 7. The CDR3 sequence is 13 residues long. CDR3 amino acids: CASTSAGNYEQYF. DNA of the CDR3: TGTGCCAGCACCTCAGCGGGAAATTACGAGCAGTACTTC.

The chain couples TRBV7-9 to TRBJ2-4, with TRBD1 matching over 9 bases. The CDR3 totals 15 residues. V gave up 1 base and J gave up 8 bases; unmatched junction bases: 6. Germline-derived CDR1 and CDR2 are SEHNR and FQNEAQ (reference sequence). CDR3 protein: CASSLDGTGSDIQYF. The CDR3 DNA follows: TGTGCCAGCAGCTTAGACGGGACAGGGTCGGACATTCAGTACTTC. Full variable domain (missing parts from reference TRBV7-9 and TRBJ2-4): DTGVSQNPRHKITKRGQNVTFRCDPISEHNRLYWYRQTLGQGPEFLTYFQNEAQLEKSRLLSDRFSAERPKGSFSTLEIQRTEQGDSAMYLCASSLDGTGSDIQYFGAGTRLSVL.

V usage is TRBV18 and J usage is TRBJ1-6; D is undetermined. Trimming removed 6 bases from V and 0 bases from J, with 9 bases in between. CDR1 is KGHSH, CDR2 LQKENI, per germline. The CDR3 is 15 residues long. In DNA, the CDR3 is TGTGCCAGCTCGAGGGATCCCTCCTATAATTCACCCCTCCACTTT. This codes for CASSRDPSYNSPLHF.